Following are 30 T cell receptor beta chains from one sample sequenced in a study of response to subunit inactivated influenza vaccine. TCRdb reanalysed the RT-PCR reads using MiXCR and keeps one entry per CDR3 protein. The profile shows hundreds of thousands of distinct CDR3 sequences, approximately 15% of them singletons. The sequences come from CD4+ T cells sorted from PBMCs, collected about 24 months after vaccination. Receptor source: a man aged 50-75 years who received an inactivated influenza vaccine.

J is TRBJ2-7 and V is TRBV20-1; 7 bases are shared with TRBD1. The germline V gene has CDR1 DFQATT and CDR2 SNEGSKA (reference sequence). The CDR3 covers 15 residues. J lost 0 bases, V lost 0 bases, and 5 bases had no gene match. CDR3: CSARDGTASSYEQYF. CDR3 in DNA: TGCAGTGCTAGAGATGGGACAGCCAGCTCCTACGAGCAGTACTTC.

The rearrangement joins TRBV4-1 to TRBJ1-3; D is possibly TRBD1 (6 bases). With 4 bases removed from V and 7 bases from J, the gap between germline ends came to 17 bases. The CDR3 is made up of 15 amino acids. Germline V CDR1 and CDR2: MGHRA, YSYEKL. CDR3 DNA: TGCGCCAGCAGCCCCGTTGGGGGCAAGGGGAACACCATATATTTT. It codes for CASSPVGGKGNTIYF.

This clonotype has only a few counts. J is TRBJ2-7 and V is TRBV29-1; D is ambiguous. Between the trimmed V and J ends, which lost 3 bases and 3 bases, there was a span of 6 bases. Germline V gene lookup returns CDR1 SQVTM and CDR2 ANQGSEA. CDR3 length equals 11 residues. Here the CDR3 DNA reads TGCAGCGTTGAGTTATTCTACGAGCAGTACTTC. Amino acids: CSVELFYEQYF.

This clonotype has a handful of counts. Its ends do not fully match the called genes, so a read error is possible. V usage is TRBV7-9 and J usage is TRBJ2-1; D possibly matches TRBD1 or TRBD2 (5 bases each). The CDR3 contains 14 residues. In germline, CDR1 is SEHNR, CDR2 FQNEAQ (reference sequence). The CDR3 nucleotides read TGTGCCAGCAGCTCCGGGGCTTACTACAATGAGCAGCTCTTC. Translated: CASSSGAYYNEQLF.

This clonotype was counted at least ten times. The chain combines TRBV24-1 with TRBJ1-2; the match to TRBD1 covers 7 bases. Germline CDR1 KGHDR, CDR2 SFDVKD. There are 14 residues in the CDR3. V trimming: 4 bases; J trimming: 8 bases; junction bases outside the gene matches: 9. In nucleotides, the CDR3 is TGTGCCACCAGTGACCCTCGACAGGGACGGGGCTACACCTTC. This sequence encodes CATSDPRQGRGYTF.

This chain's CDR3 is CASSQVDAFYEQYF. The CDR3 coding sequence is TGTGCCAGCAGCCAAGTGGACGCCTTCTACGAGCAGTACTTC. This chain joins TRBV14 and TRBJ2-7; D is ambiguous. The germline V gene encodes CDR1 SGHDN and CDR2 FVKESK. The CDR3 has 14 amino acids. Trimming removed 1 base from V and 3 bases from J, with 10 bases in between. The full variable domain, rest sourced from reference TRBV14 and TRBJ2-7, is EAGVTQFPSHSVIEKGQTVTLRCDPISGHDNLYWYRRVMGKEIKFLLHFVKESKQDESGMPNNRFLAERTGGTYSTLKVQPAELEDSGVYFCASSQVDAFYEQYFGPGTRLTVT.

The rearrangement joins TRBV12-5 to TRBJ1-5, with D unclear. The length of the CDR3 is 12 residues. V was trimmed by 7 bases and J by 5 bases, leaving 9 bases between them. Looked up from germline, CDR1 is LGHNT and CDR2 is FRNRAP. CDR3 protein: CASARDDQPQHF. In DNA, the CDR3 is TGTGCTAGTGCCCGCGACGATCAGCCCCAGCATTTT.

In this sample, this clonotype turned up a few times. The chain joins TRBV12-3 or TRBV12-4 to TRBJ1-4; D unresolved. The CDR3 is made up of 18 amino acids. Trimming took off 1 base at V and 0 bases at J, with 15 bases between the two ends. CDR3 bases: TGTGCCAGCAGTTTAGATTCTTTCTTCGGGGCAACTAATGAAAAACTGTTTTTT. Translated: CASSLDSFFGATNEKLFF.

The chain joins TRBV4-3 to TRBJ1-3; D uncertain. Germline V gives CDR1 LGHNA, CDR2 YSLEER. The V gene lost 0 bases and the J gene lost 1 base, with 10 bases spanning the gap. The length of the CDR3 is 16 residues. The CDR3 coding sequence is TGCGCCAGCAGCCAAGATCTGGCGGGTTCTGGAAACACCATATATTTT. Residues: CASSQDLAGSGNTIYF.

This chain connects TRBV10-1 to TRBJ2-1; TRBD2 aligns across 10 bases. The CDR3 extends over 16 amino acids. V was clipped by 2 bases and J by 3 bases; unmatched bases: 4. Germline-derived CDR1 and CDR2 are WNHNN and SYGVQD (reference sequence). CDR3 region: CASSESIAGGYNEQFF. The DNA for the CDR3 is TGCGCCAGCAGTGAGAGTATAGCGGGGGGCTACAATGAGCAGTTCTTC.

The chain joins TRBV27 to TRBJ2-1; 10 bases fit TRBD2. The CDR3 is made up of 16 amino acids. V trimming: 2 bases; J trimming: 1 base; junction bases outside the gene matches: 2. Germline loops: CDR1 MNHEY, CDR2 SMNVEV (reference sequence). CDR3 in amino acids: CASSLRLAGSYNEQFF. CDR3 nucleotide sequence: TGTGCCAGCAGTTTAAGACTAGCGGGTTCCTACAATGAGCAGTTCTTC.

The sample holds a few counts of this clonotype. V and J are TRBV20-1 and TRBJ1-4; the D gene is possibly TRBD1 (6 bases). The CDR3 is 14 amino acids. CDR1 is DFQATT, CDR2 SNEGSKA, per germline (reference sequence). The germline V and J ends were trimmed by 0 bases and 7 bases, with 12 bases remaining between them. CDR3 DNA: TGCAGTGCTAGAGACGGGGGGCGTTCTGAAAAACTGTTTTTT. The encoded protein is CSARDGGRSEKLFF.

The chain carries TRBV5-1 and TRBJ1-2, with D perhaps TRBD1 (5 bases). The germline V gene encodes CDR1 SGHRS and CDR2 YFSETQ. Trimming left V 4 bases short and J 8 bases short, with 21 bases between. CDR3 size: 15 residues. The CDR3 loop reads CASSLSGHPEGGYTF. The CDR3 DNA follows: TGCGCCAGCAGCCTCTCCGGACACCCCGAGGGGGGCTACACCTTC. Drawing the rest from reference TRBV5-1 and TRBJ1-2, the complete variable domain is KAGVTQTPRYLIKTRGQQVTLSCSPISGHRSVSWYQQTPGQGLQFLFEYFSETQRNKGNFPGRFSGRQFSNSRSEMNVSTLELGDSALYLCASSLSGHPEGGYTFGSGTRLTVV.

This clonotype was seen repeatedly, ten times or more. CDR3 bases: TGTGCCAGCAGCGGGACAGGTAACTACGAGCAGTACTTC. This gives the protein CASSGTGNYEQYF. This chain joins TRBV7-9 and TRBJ2-7; TRBD1 aligns across 8 bases. In germline, CDR1 is SEHNR, CDR2 FQNEAQ (reference sequence). This CDR3 has 13 amino acids. V shed 5 bases and J 3 bases; nucleotides not matched to a gene: 3. Full variable domain (outside the CDR3, taken from reference TRBV7-9 and TRBJ2-7): DTGVSQNPRHKITKRGQNVTFRCDPISEHNRLYWYRQTLGQGPEFLTYFQNEAQLEKSRLLSDRFSAERPKGSFSTLEIQRTEQGDSAMYLCASSGTGNYEQYFGPGTRLTVT.

This clonotype turned up a few times. The rearrangement uses TRBV29-1 and TRBJ2-7; D possibly uses TRBD1 or TRBD2 (5 bases each). The length of the CDR3 is 12 residues. CDR1 is SQVTM and CDR2 is ANQGSEA in the germline V gene. Trimming removed 7 bases at V and 1 base at J, with 11 bases between. The CDR3 spells CSAEGSSYEQYF. CDR3 sequence (DNA): TGCAGCGCAGAGGGGTCATCCTACGAGCAGTACTTC.

This clonotype was seen a few times. The V call is TRBV7-9, the J call TRBJ2-7; 7 nucleotides match TRBD2. The germline CDR1 and CDR2 sequences are SEHNR and FQNEAQ (reference sequence). The V segment lost 7 bases and the J segment 6 bases; nucleotides outside the gene matches: 9. The CDR3 covers 13 residues. The DNA for the CDR3 is TGTGCCAGCACCATCGGGGGGTACAGCGAGCAGTACTTC. Protein sequence: CASTIGGYSEQYF.

The chain uses TRBV5-1 and TRBJ2-1; 7 bases map to TRBD2. V lost 3 bases and J lost 4; bases outside the gene matches: 1. The CDR3 is 13 amino acids. CDR1 and CDR2 from the germline V gene are SGHRS and YFSETQ. The DNA for the CDR3 is TGCGCCAGCAGCTGGGAGGGTTACAATGAGCAGTTCTTC. It encodes CASSWEGYNEQFF. The whole variable domain, filled in from reference TRBV5-1 and TRBJ2-1, reads KAGVTQTPRYLIKTRGQQVTLSCSPISGHRSVSWYQQTPGQGLQFLFEYFSETQRNKGNFPGRFSGRQFSNSRSEMNVSTLELGDSALYLCASSWEGYNEQFFGPGTRLTVL.

The CDR3 protein is CASSERRLATQYF. The CDR3, as DNA: TGTGCCAGCAGCGAACGTCGATTAGCCACGCAGTATTTT. This chain links TRBV7-6 with TRBJ2-3; no clear D. Per germline, CDR1 SGHVS and CDR2 FNYEAQ. V lost 5 bases and J lost 9, with 15 bases in between. The CDR3 spans 13 residues.

The table lists this clonotype with a few counts. The V and J genes are TRBV29-1 and TRBJ2-3; D call uncertain. Trimming shortened V by 4 bases and J by 2 bases, and 13 bases separated the two germline ends. CDR1 and CDR2 (germline): SQVTM, ANQGSEA. The CDR3 loop spans 14 amino acids. The CDR3 region has the DNA TGCAGCGTTGGGACCGTCGGGCCCACAGATACGCAGTATTTT. Protein product: CSVGTVGPTDTQYF.

The chain is built from TRBV19 and TRBJ1-2; tentative D call: TRBD1 (5 bases). Germline V gives CDR1 LNHDA, CDR2 SQIVND (reference sequence). This CDR3 spans 12 amino acids. The CDR3 protein is CASAEGNYGYTF. CDR3 DNA sequence: TGTGCGAGTGCGGAGGGGAACTATGGCTACACCTTC.

CDR3 sequence (DNA): TGCAGTGCTGTGGGGGACGCCAGCTACAATGAGCAGTTCTTC. It encodes CSAVGDASYNEQFF. The gene calls are TRBV20-1 and TRBJ2-1; tentatively, D is TRBD1 or TRBD2 (5 bases each). V lost 5 bases, J lost 3 bases, and 14 bases lay in between. Germline-derived CDR1 and CDR2 are DFQATT and SNEGSKA (reference sequence). The CDR3 runs 14 residues.

CDR3 amino acids: CATRGRSSYNEQFF. The CDR3 DNA is TGTGCCACCAGGGGGAGATCCTCCTACAATGAGCAGTTCTTC. V is TRBV28 and J is TRBJ2-1; 7 bases agree with TRBD1. Trimming at V came to 10 bases and at J to 0 bases, leaving 6 bases not matched to a gene. Germline values: CDR1 MDHEN, CDR2 SYDVKM. This CDR3 is built from 14 residues.

The rearrangement links TRBV14 to TRBJ1-2, with a weak D call TRBD1 (6 bases). The length of the CDR3 is 13 residues. The germline V gene has CDR1 SGHDN and CDR2 FVKESK. The V end was cut by 8 bases, the J end by 2 bases, with 12 bases between. The CDR3 bases are TGTGCCAGCTCAGACAGGAGGAACTATGGCTACACCTTC. Translation gives CASSDRRNYGYTF.

This clonotype was seen a handful of times. The genes are TRBV30 and TRBJ2-6, with D uncertain. CDR3 length equals 13 residues. Per the germline V gene, CDR1 is GTSNPN and CDR2 is SVGIG (reference sequence). V lost 0 bases and J 4 bases, leaving 4 bases between the germline ends. The CDR3 DNA sequence: TGTGCCTGGAGTGTGGGCGGGGCCAACGTCCTGACTTTC. It specifies CAWSVGGANVLTF. The full variable domain, in which reference TRBV30 and TRBJ2-6 provide the parts outside the CDR3, is SQTIHQWPATLVQPVGSPLSLECTVEGTSNPNLYWYRQAAGRGLQLLFYSVGIGQISSEVPQNLSASRPQDRQFILSSKKLLLSDSGFYLCAWSVGGANVLTFGAGSRLTVL.

This clonotype was seen only a few times. The V call is TRBV11-2, the J call TRBJ1-5, with TRBD1 matching 7 bases. CDR3 size: 15 residues. V lost 2 bases to trimming and J lost 6 bases; unmatched junction nucleotides: 7. Germline CDR1 SGHAT, CDR2 FQNNGV. CDR3 loop: CASSLRTGSSQPQHF. The DNA for the CDR3 is TGTGCCAGCAGCTTAAGGACAGGATCTAGTCAGCCCCAGCATTTT.

The J gene is TRBJ2-2, the V gene TRBV5-5; D remains ambiguous. The CDR3 contains 14 residues. V lost 1 base, J lost 1 base, and 5 bases lay in between. The V gene's germline CDR1 is SGHKS and CDR2 YYEKEE (reference sequence). As DNA, the CDR3 is TGTGCCAGCAGCTTGTTAGAGAACACCGGGGAGCTGTTTTTT. Its translation: CASSLLENTGELFF.

The table lists this clonotype with a few counts. The chain carries TRBV7-6 and TRBJ2-5; D remains unclear. V was pared by 1 base and J by 5 bases, with 8 bases between. The CDR3 length is 13 residues. Germline CDR1 is SGHVS and CDR2 is FNYEAQ. The CDR3 DNA is TGTGCCAGCAGCTTAGTCGCCCGGGAGACCCAGTACTTC. This translates into CASSLVARETQYF.

The rearrangement uses TRBV29-1 and TRBJ2-7; 7 bases agree with TRBD2. This CDR3 region has 13 residues. Germline CDR1 reads SQVTM; CDR2 reads ANQGSEA. The junction had 6 bases not matched to a gene; V was cut back by 2 bases and J by 5 bases. The CDR3 reads CSVELSGPHEQYF. The DNA of the CDR3 is TGCAGCGTTGAACTTAGCGGGCCGCACGAGCAGTACTTC.

V gene TRBV20-1 combines with J gene TRBJ1-1; 7 bases agree with TRBD1. This CDR3 region has 12 residues. From germline, CDR1 is DFQATT and CDR2 SNEGSKA (reference sequence). V lost 4 bases to trimming and J lost 7 bases; unmatched junction nucleotides: 6. CDR3 sequence reads: CSAITQGFEAFF. CDR3 DNA: TGCAGTGCTATAACACAGGGGTTTGAAGCTTTCTTT.

This clonotype was recorded at least ten times. The chain combines TRBV3-1 with TRBJ2-7; D is perhaps TRBD2 (7 bases). CDR3 size: 17 residues. V dropped 3 bases and J dropped 2 bases, with 20 bases sitting between them. Germline V gene sequence: CDR1 LGHDT, CDR2 YNNKEL (reference sequence). The CDR3 reads CASSHDGTTGRAYEQYF. The CDR3 DNA reads as TGTGCCAGCAGCCACGATGGGACTACAGGGAGAGCCTACGAGCAGTACTTC.